This record concerns one T cell receptor (beta chain) sequence. A CD45RA-negative memory subset and a CD45RA+ naive subset were separated from the CD4+ cells. With 1 base clipped from V and 1 base from J, the junction kept 2 bases outside the gene matches. Germline V gene lookup returns CDR1 MGHRA and CDR2 YSYEKL. The CDR3 covers 16 residues. These data are taken from a study of shared clonotypes between healthy human individuals. Study at large: Every donor yielded three CD4 naive, three CD4 memory, two CD8 naive and one CD8 memory plate.

Sequencing was performed with immunoSEQ multiplex PCR; in TCRdb, only in-frame clones are kept and a portion is missing. The sample includes about 2,500,000 clones, around nine tenths of them seen just once. The specimen was naive CD4+ T cells sorted from blood. As for subset: CD45RA+ positively selected. The TCR was taken from a man aged 18 to 29 in good health. The rearrangement uses TRBV4-1 and TRBJ2-5; 11 bases match TRBD2. For the CDR3, the DNA is TGCGCCAGCAGCCAAGGGACTAGCGGGTTCCAAGAGACCCAGTACTTC. Translation: CASSQGTSGFQETQYF.